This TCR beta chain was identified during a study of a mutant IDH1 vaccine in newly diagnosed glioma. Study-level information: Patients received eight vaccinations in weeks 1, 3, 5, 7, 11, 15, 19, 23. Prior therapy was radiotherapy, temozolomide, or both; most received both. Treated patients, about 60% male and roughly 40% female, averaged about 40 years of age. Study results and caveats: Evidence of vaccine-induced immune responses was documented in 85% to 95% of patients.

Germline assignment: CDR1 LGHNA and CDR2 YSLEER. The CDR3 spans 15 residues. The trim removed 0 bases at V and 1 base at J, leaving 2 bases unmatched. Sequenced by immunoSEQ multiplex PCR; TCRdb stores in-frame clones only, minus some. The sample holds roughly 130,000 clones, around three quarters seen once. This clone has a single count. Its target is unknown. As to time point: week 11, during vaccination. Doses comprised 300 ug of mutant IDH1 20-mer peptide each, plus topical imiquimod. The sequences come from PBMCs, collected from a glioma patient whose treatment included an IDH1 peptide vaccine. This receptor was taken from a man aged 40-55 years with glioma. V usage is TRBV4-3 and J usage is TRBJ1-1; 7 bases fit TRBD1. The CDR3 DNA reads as TGCGCCAGCAGCCAAGATAGGACAGGGAACACTGAAGCTTTCTTT. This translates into CASSQDRTGNTEAFF.